A selection of T cell receptor beta chains follows, all from one sample in a study of shared clonotypes between healthy human individuals. Measured with immunoSEQ multiplex PCR; TCRdb has only the in-frame clones, and not every one. Of 2,500,000 or so clones listed, roughly 93% are singletons. Material for sequencing was naive CD4+ T cells from PBMCs. The receptors stem from a man between 18 and 35 years old in good health. Some clones in this sample may be carry-over from other donors' samples. The CDR3 runs from the conserved cysteine through the conserved F or W. D genes are given only for firm matches. Clone size is stated in some rows and not others, as once, few, many or a class when expanded.

D: TRBD2; V: TRBV5-1; length: 16; size: -; J: TRBJ2-2; DNA: TGCGCCAGCAGCCCAGCCGGGACTAGCATTCCCGGGGAGCTGTTTTTT; CDR3: CASSPAGTSIPGELFF
D: -; V: TRBV2; length: 16; size: -; J: TRBJ2-3; DNA: TGTGCCAGCAGTGAAGCGCGGGCCACTAGCACAGATACGCAGTATTTT; CDR3: CASSEARATSTDTQYF
D: -; V: TRBV5-4; length: 14; size: once; J: TRBJ2-6; DNA: TGTGCCAGCCGGGGGCCGGCTGGGGCCAACGTCCTGACTTTC; CDR3: CASRGPAGANVLTF
D: TRBD2; V: TRBV6-5; length: 14; size: once; J: TRBJ2-1; DNA: TGTGCCAGCAGTCGCAGCGCGGGAGAGAATGAGCAGTTCTTC; CDR3: CASSRSAGENEQFF
D: -; V: TRBV28; length: 15; size: once; J: TRBJ1-5; DNA: TGTGCCAGCAGTTTTGTGGCTTTTGGCAATCAGCCCCAGCATTTT; CDR3: CASSFVAFGNQPQHF
D: -; V: TRBV28; length: 15; size: -; J: TRBJ1-1; DNA: TGTGCCAGCAGTTTACAGCGCCCTAGCCACACTGAAGCTTTCTTT; CDR3: CASSLQRPSHTEAFF
D: -; V: TRBV5-1; length: 15; size: -; J: TRBJ2-1; DNA: TGCGCCAGCAGCTTGGGACCTAAGAAGAACAATGAGCAGTTCTTC; CDR3: CASSLGPKKNNEQFF
D: TRBD2; V: TRBV7-2; length: 16; size: -; J: TRBJ2-1; DNA: TGTGCCAGCAGCCTTAAGGCGGGACTAGCGTCAAATGAGCAGTTCTTC; CDR3: CASSLKAGLASNEQFF
D: -; V: TRBV7-2; length: 14; size: -; J: TRBJ2-7; DNA: TGTGCCAGCAGCCCTCCCGTCAATACCTACGAGCAGTACTTC; CDR3: CASSPPVNTYEQYF
D: TRBD2; V: TRBV9; length: 16; size: -; J: TRBJ2-1; DNA: TGTGCCAGCACCTCGCTTCTAGCGGGAGGACTCAATGAGCAGTTCTTC; CDR3: CASTSLLAGGLNEQFF
D: -; V: TRBV5-4; length: 15; size: -; J: TRBJ1-1; DNA: TGTGCCAGCAGCCATAAGGGGGGGGGCCGGGATGAAGCTTTCTTT; CDR3: CASSHKGGGRDEAFF
D: -; V: TRBV25-1; length: 13; size: -; J: TRBJ1-1; DNA: TGTGCCAGCAGTGGGTTGGGGGACACTGAAGCTTTCTTT; CDR3: CASSGLGDTEAFF
D: -; V: TRBV30; length: 13; size: -; J: TRBJ1-3; DNA: TGTGCCTGGATCCCCAGGACGGGAAACACCATATATTTT; CDR3: CAWIPRTGNTIYF
D: -; V: TRBV25-1; length: 12; size: -; J: TRBJ1-2; DNA: TGTGCCAGCAGTGAAGGCGGCTATGGCTACACCTTC; CDR3: CASSEGGYGYTF
D: -; V: TRBV30; length: 11; size: once; J: TRBJ2-7; DNA: TGTGCCTGGGCCAGGGGCGACGAGCAGTACTTC; CDR3: CAWARGDEQYF
D: TRBD2; V: TRBV2; length: 15; size: once; J: TRBJ2-3; DNA: TGTGCCAGCAGGAAATGGACTAGCGGGTCAGATACGCAGTATTTT; CDR3: CASRKWTSGSDTQYF
D: -; V: TRBV5-1; length: 13; size: -; J: TRBJ2-5; DNA: TGCGCCAGCAGCAGGGGGGTTGAAGAGACCCAGTACTTC; CDR3: CASSRGVEETQYF
D: -; V: TRBV28; length: 16; size: -; J: TRBJ1-4; DNA: TGTGCCAGCAGTTTGGCAGGCGGGGCAACTAATGAAAAACTGTTTTTT; CDR3: CASSLAGGATNEKLFF
D: -; V: TRBV12-5; length: 17; size: -; J: TRBJ2-3; DNA: TGTGCTAGTGGTTTGGTATCAAGCGGCCCTAGCACAGATACGCAGTATTTT; CDR3: CASGLVSSGPSTDTQYF
D: TRBD2; V: TRBV6-5; length: 14; size: -; J: TRBJ2-7; DNA: TGTGCCAGCAAAACGGGGACTACCATCTACGAGCAGTACTTC; CDR3: CASKTGTTIYEQYF
D: -; V: TRBV12-5; length: 17; size: -; J: TRBJ2-2; DNA: TGTGCTAGTGGTTTGGGTTCAGATTCCCTGTGGACCGGGGAGCTGTTTTTT; CDR3: CASGLGSDSLWTGELFF
D: -; V: TRBV11-2; length: 15; size: -; J: TRBJ2-2; DNA: TGTGCCAGCAGCACCACGGCGGGCCACACCGGGGAGCTGTTTTTT; CDR3: CASSTTAGHTGELFF
D: -; V: TRBV7-2; length: 14; size: -; J: TRBJ1-1; DNA: TGTGCCAGCAGCTTAATGCGCCCGAACACTGAAGCTTTCTTT; CDR3: CASSLMRPNTEAFF
D: TRBD2; V: TRBV5-4; length: 16; size: -; J: TRBJ2-4; DNA: TGTGCCAGCAGCTTGGGGCTAGCGGGAGGGCAAAACATTCAGTACTTC; CDR3: CASSLGLAGGQNIQYF
D: -; V: TRBV18; length: 13; size: once; J: TRBJ2-5; DNA: TGTGCCAGCTCACCATATCTAGAAGAGACCCAGTACTTC; CDR3: CASSPYLEETQYF
D: TRBD1; V: TRBV10-1; length: 14; size: -; J: TRBJ1-1; DNA: TGCGCCAGCAGTTCCACAGGGGCGGACACTGAAGCTTTCTTT; CDR3: CASSSTGADTEAFF
D: TRBD2; V: TRBV5-1; length: 15; size: -; J: TRBJ2-7; DNA: TGCGCCAGCAGCCGGCAAGCGGGGAGCTCCTACGAGCAGTACTTC; CDR3: CASSRQAGSSYEQYF
D: -; V: TRBV7-9; length: 11; size: -; J: TRBJ1-2; DNA: TGTGCCAGCAGCTTAAGGGATGGCTACACCTTC; CDR3: CASSLRDGYTF
D: -; V: TRBV5-1; length: 14; size: -; J: TRBJ1-1; DNA: TGCGCCAGCAGCCCCATTACAGGAAACACTGAAGCTTTCTTT; CDR3: CASSPITGNTEAFF
D: -; V: TRBV21-1; length: 15; size: -; J: TRBJ2-7; DNA: TGTGCCAGCAGCGCGAGTCCAGGGGGCGGCGACGAGCAGTACTTC; CDR3: CASSASPGGGDEQYF
D: TRBD2; V: TRBV11-3; length: 16; size: -; J: TRBJ2-1; DNA: TGTGCCAGCAGCTACGGGCGGGAGAGCCGGCGCAATGAGCAGTTCTTC; CDR3: CASSYGRESRRNEQFF
D: -; V: TRBV6-5; length: 13; size: -; J: TRBJ2-7; DNA: TGTGCCAGCAGTTACTCGGGGAGAGGTGAGCAGTACTTC; CDR3: CASSYSGRGEQYF
D: -; V: TRBV5-1; length: 15; size: -; J: TRBJ2-5; DNA: TGCGCCAGCAGCGATGCTACAGGGAGCGGAGAGACCCAGTACTTC; CDR3: CASSDATGSGETQYF
D: -; V: TRBV9; length: 15; size: -; J: TRBJ2-1; DNA: TGTGCCAGCAGCGTAGATCGCGGCTCCTACAATGAGCAGTTCTTC; CDR3: CASSVDRGSYNEQFF
D: -; V: TRBV7-9; length: 14; size: once; J: TRBJ2-7; DNA: TGTGCCAGCAGTTCCCAGGGGTCCGCGGTCGAGCAGTACTTC; CDR3: CASSSQGSAVEQYF
D: -; V: TRBV5-1; length: 17; size: -; J: TRBJ1-6; DNA: TGCGCCAGCAGCCCCGGTGGTGGTGAGGGGTTGGACTCACCCCTCCACTTT; CDR3: CASSPGGGEGLDSPLHF
D: -; V: TRBV4-2; length: 15; size: -; J: TRBJ2-5; DNA: TGTGCCAGCAGCTCGAGCGGTCGCGAATATGAGACCCAGTACTTC; CDR3: CASSSSGREYETQYF
D: TRBD2; V: TRBV5-1; length: 14; size: -; J: TRBJ2-5; DNA: TGCGCCACCAACAGCGGGAGGGCCCAAGAGACCCAGTACTTC; CDR3: CATNSGRAQETQYF
D: TRBD1; V: TRBV28; length: 14; size: -; J: TRBJ2-7; DNA: TGTGCCAGTGAAACTACGGGACAGACCTACGAGCAGTACTTC; CDR3: CASETTGQTYEQYF
D: -; V: TRBV28; length: 14; size: -; J: TRBJ1-2; DNA: TGTGCCAGCAGCGTTTCCGAGTCAGGGAGCGGCTACACCTTC; CDR3: CASSVSESGSGYTF
D: -; V: TRBV6-6; length: 15; size: -; J: TRBJ2-7; DNA: TGTGCCAGCAGTTCCCCACTAGTTCACACCTACGAGCAGTACTTC; CDR3: CASSSPLVHTYEQYF
D: TRBD1; V: TRBV2; length: 15; size: -; J: TRBJ1-4; DNA: TGTGCCAGCAGTACCAGGGGGCGGTCTAATGAAAAACTGTTTTTT; CDR3: CASSTRGRSNEKLFF
D: -; V: TRBV21-1; length: 18; size: -; J: TRBJ2-1; DNA: TGTGCCAGCAGCAAACCCTGCGGGCGCCCCCAAACTAACAATGAGCAGTTCTTC; CDR3: CASSKPCGRPQTNNEQFF
D: -; V: TRBV9; length: 13; size: -; J: TRBJ2-7; DNA: TGTGCCAGCAGCGTCTTGACAGGTTCCGAGCAGTACTTC; CDR3: CASSVLTGSEQYF
D: TRBD2; V: TRBV2; length: 14; size: -; J: TRBJ2-1; DNA: TGTGCCAGCAGTCGAGGGACTAGCGGAAATGAGCAGTTCTTC; CDR3: CASSRGTSGNEQFF
D: -; V: TRBV7-9; length: 12; size: once; J: TRBJ2-1; DNA: TGTGCCAGCAGCTTAAGGGACCCTAAGCAGTTCTTC; CDR3: CASSLRDPKQFF
D: -; V: TRBV10-3; length: 13; size: -; J: TRBJ2-3; DNA: TGTGCCATCAGTACAGGGACCACAGATACGCAGTATTTT; CDR3: CAISTGTTDTQYF
D: TRBD2; V: TRBV10-3; length: 16; size: -; J: TRBJ2-1; DNA: TGTGCCATCAGTGACCCAGCGGGAGTTTACTACAATGAGCAGTTCTTC; CDR3: CAISDPAGVYYNEQFF
D: TRBD1; V: TRBV28; length: 17; size: -; J: TRBJ2-5; DNA: TGTGCCAGCAGTTTGCGTGGGACAGGGGGTTTAGGGGAGACCCAGTACTTC; CDR3: CASSLRGTGGLGETQYF
D: -; V: TRBV18; length: 16; size: -; J: TRBJ1-4; DNA: TGTGCCAGCTCAGACCGCCGGGACCACAAAGGTGAAAAACTGTTTTTT; CDR3: CASSDRRDHKGEKLFF
D: -; V: TRBV5-1; length: 13; size: -; J: TRBJ1-2; DNA: TGCGCCAGCAGCCGTCTGGACGGTTTAGGCTACACCTTC; CDR3: CASSRLDGLGYTF
D: TRBD2; V: TRBV9; length: 14; size: -; J: TRBJ2-5; DNA: TGTGCCAGCAGCGCGAGCGGGATGAGGGAGACCCAGTACTTC; CDR3: CASSASGMRETQYF
D: TRBD2; V: TRBV5-1; length: 15; size: -; J: TRBJ2-2; DNA: TGCGCCAGCAGCTTGATGTCGGGAGGGTCCGGGGAGCTGTTTTTT; CDR3: CASSLMSGGSGELFF
D: TRBD1; V: TRBV7-9; length: 14; size: -; J: TRBJ1-4; DNA: TGTGCCAGCAGCCAGACAGGGTCTAATGAAAAACTGTTTTTT; CDR3: CASSQTGSNEKLFF
D: -; V: TRBV7-3; length: 14; size: -; J: TRBJ2-1; DNA: TGTGCCAGCAGCTTCCTTCCCGGGAAGAATGAGCAGTTCTTC; CDR3: CASSFLPGKNEQFF
D: -; V: TRBV9; length: 15; size: -; J: TRBJ2-1; DNA: TGTGCCAGCAGCGTACGGGCCCTTACGACGAATGAGCAGTTCTTC; CDR3: CASSVRALTTNEQFF